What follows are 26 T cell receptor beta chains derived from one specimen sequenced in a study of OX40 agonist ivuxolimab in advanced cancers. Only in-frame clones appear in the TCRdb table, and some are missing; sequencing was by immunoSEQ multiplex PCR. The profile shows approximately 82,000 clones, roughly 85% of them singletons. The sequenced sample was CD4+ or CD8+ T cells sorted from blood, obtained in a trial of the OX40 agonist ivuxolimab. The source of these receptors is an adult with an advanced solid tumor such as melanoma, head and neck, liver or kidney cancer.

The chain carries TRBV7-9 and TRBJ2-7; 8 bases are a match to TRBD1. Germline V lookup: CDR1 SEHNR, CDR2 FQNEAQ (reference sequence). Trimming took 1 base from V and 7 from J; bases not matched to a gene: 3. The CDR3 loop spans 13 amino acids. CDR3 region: CASSLGTGKEQYF. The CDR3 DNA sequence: TGTGCCAGCAGCTTAGGGACAGGGAAAGAGCAGTACTTC.

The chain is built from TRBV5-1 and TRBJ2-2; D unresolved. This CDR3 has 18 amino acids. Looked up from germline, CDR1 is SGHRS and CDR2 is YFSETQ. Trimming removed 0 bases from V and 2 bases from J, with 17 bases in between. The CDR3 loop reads CASSLAGLGGYNTGELFF. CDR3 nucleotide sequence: TGCGCCAGCAGCTTGGCCGGTCTGGGTGGGTACAACACCGGGGAGCTGTTTTTT.

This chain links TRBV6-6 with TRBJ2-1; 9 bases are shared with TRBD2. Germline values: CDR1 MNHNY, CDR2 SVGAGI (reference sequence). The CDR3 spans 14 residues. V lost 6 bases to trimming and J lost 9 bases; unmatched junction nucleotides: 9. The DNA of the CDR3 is TGTGCCAGCAGACTTGCGGGGGGGCCTAGTGAGCAGTTCTTC. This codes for CASRLAGGPSEQFF.

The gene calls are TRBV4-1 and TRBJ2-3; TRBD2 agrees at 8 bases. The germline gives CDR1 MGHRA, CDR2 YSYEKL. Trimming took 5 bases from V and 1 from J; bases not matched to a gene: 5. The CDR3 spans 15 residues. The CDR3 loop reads CASSKLTSGTDTQYF. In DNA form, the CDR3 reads TGCGCCAGCAGCAAACTGACTAGCGGCACAGATACGCAGTATTTT.

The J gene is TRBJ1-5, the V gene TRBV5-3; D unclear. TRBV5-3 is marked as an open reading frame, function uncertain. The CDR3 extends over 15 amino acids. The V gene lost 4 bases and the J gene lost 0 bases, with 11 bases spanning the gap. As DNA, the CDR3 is TGTGCCAGAAGCAAACGGACGGTTAGCAATCAGCCCCAGCATTTT. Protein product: CARSKRTVSNQPQHF.

The CDR3 DNA sequence: TGCAGCGTTGAAGATCATGACACCCCTGGTGGGGAGCTGTTTTTT. It is translated as CSVEDHDTPGGELFF. The rearrangement links TRBV29-1 to TRBJ2-2; D gene unclear. This CDR3 is 15 amino acids long. The germline V gene encodes CDR1 SQVTM and CDR2 ANQGSEA. V was clipped by 0 bases and J by 8 bases, with 16 bases between them.

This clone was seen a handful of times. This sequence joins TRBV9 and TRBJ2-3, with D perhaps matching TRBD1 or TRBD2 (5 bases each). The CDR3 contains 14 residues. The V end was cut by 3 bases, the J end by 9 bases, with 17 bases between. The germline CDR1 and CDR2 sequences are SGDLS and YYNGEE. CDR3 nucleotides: TGTGCCAGCAGCGGGAGGAGACAGACTCAAACGCAGTATTTT. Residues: CASSGRRQTQTQYF.

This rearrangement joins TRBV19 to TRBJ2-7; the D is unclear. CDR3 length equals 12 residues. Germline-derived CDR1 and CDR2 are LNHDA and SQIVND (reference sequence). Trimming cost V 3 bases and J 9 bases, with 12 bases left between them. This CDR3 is CASSMSNGGQYF. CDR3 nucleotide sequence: TGTGCCAGTAGTATGTCTAACGGTGGGCAGTACTTC.

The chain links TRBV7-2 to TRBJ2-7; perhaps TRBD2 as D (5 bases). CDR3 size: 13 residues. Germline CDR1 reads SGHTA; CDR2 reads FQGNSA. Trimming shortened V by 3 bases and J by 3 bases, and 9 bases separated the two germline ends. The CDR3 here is CASSLGVNYEQYF. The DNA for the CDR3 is TGTGCCAGCAGCTTGGGAGTTAACTACGAGCAGTACTTC.

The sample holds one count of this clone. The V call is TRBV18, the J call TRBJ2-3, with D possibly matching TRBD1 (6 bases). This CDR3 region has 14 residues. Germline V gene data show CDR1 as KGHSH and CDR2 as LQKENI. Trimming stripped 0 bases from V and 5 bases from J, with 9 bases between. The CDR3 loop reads CASSPPGGGDTQYF. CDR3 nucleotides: TGTGCCAGCTCACCACCAGGGGGTGGAGATACGCAGTATTTT.

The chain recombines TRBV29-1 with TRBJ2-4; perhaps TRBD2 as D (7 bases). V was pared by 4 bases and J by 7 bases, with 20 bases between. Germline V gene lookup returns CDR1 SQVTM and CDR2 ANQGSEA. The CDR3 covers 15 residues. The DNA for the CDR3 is TGCAGCGTTGGAGGGGGGGAGAGATTGGGGAACATTCAGTACTTC. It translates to CSVGGGERLGNIQYF.

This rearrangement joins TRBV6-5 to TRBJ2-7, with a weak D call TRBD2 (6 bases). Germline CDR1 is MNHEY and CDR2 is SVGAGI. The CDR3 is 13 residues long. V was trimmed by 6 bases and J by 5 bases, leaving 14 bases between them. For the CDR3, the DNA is TGTGCCAGCAGGACGGGACTTTCCCACGAGCAGTACTTC. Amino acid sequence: CASRTGLSHEQYF.

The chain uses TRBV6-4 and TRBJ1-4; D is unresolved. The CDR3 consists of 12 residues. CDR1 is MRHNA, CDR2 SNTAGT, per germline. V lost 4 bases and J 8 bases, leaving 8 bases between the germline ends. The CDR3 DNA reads TGTGCCAGCAGTGCCGCCGGAGAAAAACTGTTTTTT. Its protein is CASSAAGEKLFF.

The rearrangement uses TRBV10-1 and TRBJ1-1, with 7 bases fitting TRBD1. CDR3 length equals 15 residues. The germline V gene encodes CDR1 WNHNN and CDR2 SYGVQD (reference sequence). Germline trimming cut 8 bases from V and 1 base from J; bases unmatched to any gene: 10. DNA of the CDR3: TGCGCCAGCCCATCGAGGGGGCAAGCGAACACTGAAGCTTTCTTT. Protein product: CASPSRGQANTEAFF.

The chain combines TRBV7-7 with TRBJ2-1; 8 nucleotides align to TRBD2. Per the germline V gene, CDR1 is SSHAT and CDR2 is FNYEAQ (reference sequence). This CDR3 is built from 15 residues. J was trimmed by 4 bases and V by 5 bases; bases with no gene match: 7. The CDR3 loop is CASSELAGRYNEQFF. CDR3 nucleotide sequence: TGTGCCAGCAGCGAATTAGCGGGGAGATACAATGAGCAGTTCTTC.

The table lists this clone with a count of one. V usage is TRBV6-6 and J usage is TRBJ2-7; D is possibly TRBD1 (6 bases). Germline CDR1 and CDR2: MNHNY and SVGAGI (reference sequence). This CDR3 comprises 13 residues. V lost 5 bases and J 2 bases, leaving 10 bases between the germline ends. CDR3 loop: CASSNDRTYEQYF. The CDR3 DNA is TGTGCCAGCAGTAACGACAGGACCTACGAGCAGTACTTC.

The CDR3 bases are TGTGCCAGCAGCTCCCTCTCGGGAGGTTTTACGGCTGGAAACACCATATATTTT. It codes for CASSSLSGGFTAGNTIYF. V and J are TRBV7-9 and TRBJ1-3; no reliable D call. CDR3 length: 18 amino acids. The germline V gene encodes CDR1 SEHNR and CDR2 FQNEAQ (reference sequence). Trimming pared 4 bases from V and 2 bases from J, leaving 21 bases between.

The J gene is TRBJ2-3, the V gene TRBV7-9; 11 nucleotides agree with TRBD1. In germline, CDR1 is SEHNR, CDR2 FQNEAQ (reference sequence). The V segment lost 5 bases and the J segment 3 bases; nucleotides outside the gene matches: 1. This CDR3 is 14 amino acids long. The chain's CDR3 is CASSGTGGTDTQYF. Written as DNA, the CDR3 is TGTGCCAGCAGCGGGACAGGGGGGACAGATACGCAGTATTTT.

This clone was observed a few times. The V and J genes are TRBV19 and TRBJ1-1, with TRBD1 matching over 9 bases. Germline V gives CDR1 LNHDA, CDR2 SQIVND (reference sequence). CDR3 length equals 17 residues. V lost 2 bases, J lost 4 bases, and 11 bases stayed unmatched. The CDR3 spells CASSISSGQGYSTEAFF. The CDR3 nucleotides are TGTGCCAGTAGTATAAGTTCCGGACAGGGGTATTCCACTGAAGCTTTCTTT.

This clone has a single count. CDR3: CASSQDETANTEAFF. The CDR3 DNA is TGCGCCAGCAGCCAAGATGAAACGGCGAACACTGAAGCTTTCTTT. This chain joins TRBV4-1 and TRBJ1-1, with unresolved D. The germline gives CDR1 MGHRA, CDR2 YSYEKL. The CDR3 consists of 15 residues. The V gene lost 0 bases and the J gene lost 1 base, with 9 bases spanning the gap.

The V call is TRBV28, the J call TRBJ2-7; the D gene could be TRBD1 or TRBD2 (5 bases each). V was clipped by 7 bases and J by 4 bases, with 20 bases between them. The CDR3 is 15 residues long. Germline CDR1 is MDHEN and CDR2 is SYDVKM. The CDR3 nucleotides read TGTGCCAGCATTGCGGGCGACAGTGGTCCGTACGAGCAGTACTTC. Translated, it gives CASIAGDSGPYEQYF.

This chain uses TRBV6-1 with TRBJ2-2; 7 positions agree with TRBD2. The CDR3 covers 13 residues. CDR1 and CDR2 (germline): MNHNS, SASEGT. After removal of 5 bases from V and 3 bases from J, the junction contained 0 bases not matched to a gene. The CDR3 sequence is CASSSGDTGELFF. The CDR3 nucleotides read TGTGCCAGCAGTAGCGGGGACACCGGGGAGCTGTTTTTT.

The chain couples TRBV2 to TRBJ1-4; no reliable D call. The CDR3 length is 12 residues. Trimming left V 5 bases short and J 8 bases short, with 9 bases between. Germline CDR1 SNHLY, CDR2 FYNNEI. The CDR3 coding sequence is TGTGCCAGCAGTCCGACCTGGGAAAAACTGTTTTTT. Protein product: CASSPTWEKLFF.

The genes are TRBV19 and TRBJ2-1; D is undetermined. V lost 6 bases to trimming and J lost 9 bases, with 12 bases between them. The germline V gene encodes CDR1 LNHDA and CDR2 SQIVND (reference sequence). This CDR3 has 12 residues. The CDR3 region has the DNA TGTGCCAGTAGATGGGGTGGTGGTGAGCAGTTCTTC. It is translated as CASRWGGGEQFF.

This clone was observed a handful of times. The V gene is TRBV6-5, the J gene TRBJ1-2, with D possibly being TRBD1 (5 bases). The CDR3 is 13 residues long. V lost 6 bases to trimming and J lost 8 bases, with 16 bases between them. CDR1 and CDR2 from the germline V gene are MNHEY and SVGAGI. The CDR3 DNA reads TGTGCCAGCAGCCGGGGAACAGGTGGGGGCTACACCTTC. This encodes CASSRGTGGGYTF.

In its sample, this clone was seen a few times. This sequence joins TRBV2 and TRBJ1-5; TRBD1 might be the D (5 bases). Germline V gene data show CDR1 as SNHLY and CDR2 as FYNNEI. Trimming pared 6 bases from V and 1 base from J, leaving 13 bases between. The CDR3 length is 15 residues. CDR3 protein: CASRAGRASNQPQHF. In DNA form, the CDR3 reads TGTGCCAGCAGAGCTGGCAGGGCGAGCAATCAGCCCCAGCATTTT.